A single sample gave rise to the 8 T cell receptor beta chains below, sequenced in a study of cytomegalovirus exposure and HLA in healthy donors. Researchers ran the PCR with 60 Vbeta and 13 Jbeta primers. This table comes from immunoSEQ multiplex PCR, and its TCRdb copy is limited to in-frame clones, with some not included. The table records fewer than 200,000 clones, approximately 71% of them present only once. The sample was PBMCs. The receptor source for this set is a girl aged 10 to 17 in good health and CMV-seronegative.

The chain employs TRBV12-5 and TRBJ2-3, with D tentatively TRBD1 (7 bases). V lost 9 bases and J lost 2, with 15 bases in between. Germline-derived CDR1 and CDR2 are LGHNT and FRNRAP. The CDR3 runs 14 residues. DNA for the CDR3: TGTGCTAGCGGAGGGACAGCTCTCACAGATACGCAGTATTTT. It encodes CASGGTALTDTQYF.

Only a few counts were recorded for this clone. The rearrangement uses TRBV4-2 and TRBJ1-5; TRBD1 aligns across 9 bases. V was clipped by 6 bases and J by 2 bases; unmatched bases: 17. CDR3 size: 19 residues. Looked up from germline, CDR1 is LGHNA and CDR2 is YNFKEQ. CDR3 DNA sequence: TGTGCCAGCAGACGTGGCGGGACAGGGAGTCCCTGGGGCAATCAGCCCCAGCATTTT. The encoded protein is CASRRGGTGSPWGNQPQHF.

This sequence joins TRBV7-9 and TRBJ2-1, with 7 bases that match TRBD1. Germline trimming cut 3 bases from V and 4 bases from J; bases unmatched to any gene: 6. CDR3 length equals 15 residues. CDR1 is SEHNR and CDR2 is FQNEAQ in the germline V gene (reference sequence). The CDR3 DNA follows: TGTGCCAGCAGCTTTGGGACAGACACATACAATGAGCAGTTCTTC. Translation gives CASSFGTDTYNEQFF.

The chain uses TRBV5-1 and TRBJ2-1, with D maybe TRBD2 (6 bases). CDR3 length: 13 residues. The V and J ends lost 4 bases and 8 bases respectively, with 13 bases between them. CDR1 and CDR2 from the germline V gene are SGHRS and YFSETQ. The CDR3 protein is CASSPSSSDEQFF. The CDR3 DNA follows: TGCGCCAGCAGCCCCTCTTCTAGCGATGAGCAGTTCTTC.

The genes are TRBV5-1 and TRBJ1-1; a possible D gene is TRBD1 (6 bases). This CDR3 comprises 14 residues. Per germline, CDR1 SGHRS and CDR2 YFSETQ. V gave up 4 bases and J gave up 0 bases, with 10 bases separating them. The CDR3 sequence is CASSRDIMNTEAFF. CDR3 sequence (DNA): TGCGCCAGCAGCAGGGACATAATGAACACTGAAGCTTTCTTT.

The rearrangement links TRBV9 to TRBJ2-7, with TRBD1 matching over 9 bases. The CDR3 is 14 amino acids. The trim removed 2 bases at V and 2 bases at J, leaving 2 bases unmatched. Germline CDR1 and CDR2: SGDLS and YYNGEE. The CDR3 here is CASSVRQGAYEQYF. The DNA of the CDR3 is TGTGCCAGCAGCGTCAGACAGGGGGCCTACGAGCAGTACTTC.

This clone turned up a few times. The chain employs TRBV29-1 and TRBJ1-5; 11 bases agree with TRBD1. CDR3 length equals 13 residues. The ends lost 6 bases at V and 6 bases at J; junction bases unmatched: 4. The V gene's germline CDR1 is SQVTM and CDR2 ANQGSEA. The CDR3 sequence is CSVGTGGGQPQHF. The CDR3, as DNA: TGCAGCGTGGGGACAGGGGGGGGTCAGCCCCAGCATTTT.

The sample holds one count of this clone. The chain couples TRBV5-1 to TRBJ2-5; 8 nucleotides match TRBD2. The CDR3 loop spans 16 amino acids. Germline V CDR1 and CDR2: SGHRS, YFSETQ. V trimming: 6 bases; J trimming: 1 base; junction bases outside the gene matches: 11. The CDR3 region is CASNAEAGAPQETQYF. CDR3 nucleotides: TGCGCCAGCAACGCTGAAGCGGGGGCCCCCCAAGAGACCCAGTACTTC.